This T cell receptor beta chain was recorded in a study of T cell clonotyping in hematopoietic cell transplantation. Study results and limitations: No sorting was done, leaving CD4 and CD8 contributions mixed. Pathologically expanded recipient clonotypes increased progressively from day 30 to day 180 as diversity fell. Graft donor and pretransplant recipient Inverse Simpson Index values predicted broader posttransplant TCR diversity.

The data were produced by immunoSEQ multiplex PCR, yet TCRdb's version contains in-frame clones alone and is incomplete. The table records roughly 4,900 clones, 65% to 80% of them present only once. Samples: about 28 days before transplant, then days 30, 100 and 180 after. The germline CDR1 and CDR2 sequences are SQVTM and ANQGSEA. CDR3 length: 14 residues. The germline V and J ends were trimmed by 7 bases and 0 bases, with 16 bases remaining between them. Notes on this clone: Its antigen is undetermined.

Sequences were derived from peripheral blood mononuclear cells, sampled 100 days after allogeneic stem cell transplant. The gene calls are TRBV29-1 and TRBJ2-7, with D unclear. The origin of this receptor is a female patient aged 50 to 60 who had an allogeneic stem cell transplant from an unrelated donor, so the T cells may come from the graft donor. Some clones in this sample may be carry-over from other donors' samples. The CDR3 sequence is CSGQTFTHSYEQYF. In DNA, the CDR3 is TGCAGCGGCCAGACATTCACCCACTCCTACGAGCAGTACTTC.